Shown below are 10 T cell receptor beta chains from a single sample sequenced in a study of T cell responses to AZD1222 COVID-19 vaccine. Profiled with immunoSEQ multiplex PCR; TCRdb holds only in-frame clones, not every one. The sample consists of 150,000 to 200,000 clones, approximately 90% of them appearing once. Specimen: peripheral blood, collected 28 days after the second AZD1222 dose. These receptors originate from an adult who received the AZD1222 COVID-19 vaccine.

The CDR3 DNA is TGTGCCAGCAGCCCTAATCCCGCCGGGCTAGCCTTAACCCACGAGCAGTACTTC. Translating it yields CASSPNPAGLALTHEQYF. V and J are TRBV6-2 or TRBV6-3 and TRBJ2-7, with D possibly being TRBD2 (5 bases). Germline V gives CDR1 MNHEY, CDR2 SVGEGT. The CDR3 has 18 residues. With 6 bases removed from V and 5 bases from J, the gap between germline ends came to 29 bases.

This clone was found once. The chain links TRBV28 to TRBJ2-1, with 7 positions matching TRBD2. The germline V gene has CDR1 MDHEN and CDR2 SYDVKM. J lost 10 bases, V lost 5 bases, and 11 bases had no gene match. The length of the CDR3 is 14 residues. The DNA of the CDR3 is TGTGCCAGCAGTGCTAGCGGAGCCCTTAGGGAGCAGTTCTTC. Protein product: CASSASGALREQFF.

CDR3 loop: CAWAETGELFF. The CDR3 nucleotides read TGTGCCTGGGCAGAGACCGGGGAGCTGTTTTTT. The chain carries TRBV30 and TRBJ2-2; unclear D gene. Trimming cost V 5 bases and J 5 bases, with 6 bases left between them. Germline V CDR1 and CDR2: GTSNPN, SVGIG (reference sequence). CDR3 size: 11 residues.

V and J are TRBV7-6 and TRBJ2-7; D call uncertain. Trimming removed 3 bases from V and 3 bases from J, with 9 bases in between. The CDR3 is 13 residues long. Germline V gene sequence: CDR1 SGHVS, CDR2 FNYEAQ. Written as DNA, the CDR3 is TGTGCCAGCAGCTTCGGTGTCCGCTACGAGCAGTACTTC. Amino acid sequence: CASSFGVRYEQYF. The full variable domain, completed using reference TRBV7-6 and TRBJ2-7, is GAGVSQSPRYKVTKRGQDVALRCDPISGHVSLYWYRQALGQGPEFLTYFNYEAQQDKSGLPNDRFSAERPEGSISTLTIQRTEQRDSAMYRCASSFGVRYEQYFGPGTRLTVT.

Concerning this clone: The junction differs from germline at one of its ends, possibly a read error. The rearrangement joins TRBV5-1 to TRBJ2-7; 7 nucleotides align to TRBD1. CDR1 and CDR2 (germline): SGHRS, YFSETQ. This CDR3 is 11 amino acids long. The DNA of the CDR3 is TGCGCCAGCAGCTCAAGCCAGGGGGAAGTCTTC. Protein product: CASSSSQGEVF. Supplemented by reference TRBV5-1 and TRBJ2-7, the full variable domain reads KAGVTQTPRYLIKTRGQQVTLSCSPISGHRSVSWYQQTPGQGLQFLFEYFSETQRNKGNFPGRFSGRQFSNSRSEMNVSTLELGDSALYLCASSSSQGEVFGPGTRLTVT.

The J gene is TRBJ2-5, the V gene TRBV14, with unresolved D. Germline V gene sequence: CDR1 SGHDN, CDR2 FVKESK. V was clipped by 0 bases and J by 7 bases, with 12 bases between them. The CDR3 loop spans 14 amino acids. The CDR3 DNA sequence: TGTGCCAGCAGCCAAGACTTGTTCCCGGGGACCCAGTACTTC. Its translation: CASSQDLFPGTQYF.

The J gene is TRBJ1-5, the V gene TRBV18; TRBD1 aligns across 10 bases. Germline V CDR1 and CDR2: KGHSH, LQKENI. After removal of 2 bases from V and 7 bases from J, the junction contained 8 bases not matched to a gene. The CDR3 is 16 amino acids. The CDR3 region has the DNA TGTGCCAGCTCACCATTCGTCGGGACAGGGGTCCAGCCCCAGCATTTT. Translation gives CASSPFVGTGVQPQHF. Full variable domain (outside the CDR3, taken from reference TRBV18 and TRBJ1-5): NAGVMQNPRHLVRRRGQEARLRCSPMKGHSHVYWYRQLPEEGLKFMVYLQKENIIDESGMPKERFSAEFPKEGPSILRIQQVVRGDSAAYFCASSPFVGTGVQPQHFGDGTRLSIL.

The chain carries TRBV6-5 and TRBJ2-4; 8 positions agree with TRBD2. V was pared by 11 bases and J by 4 bases, with 7 bases of the junction left unmatched. This CDR3 contains 13 residues. Germline V lookup: CDR1 MNHEY, CDR2 SVGAGI. The CDR3 DNA reads as TGTGCCGCCCGGGAGGGAGTAAAAAACATTCAGTACTTC. This codes for CAAREGVKNIQYF.

The V gene is TRBV24-1, the J gene TRBJ1-1; D unclear. Germline V gives CDR1 KGHDR, CDR2 SFDVKD. The CDR3 loop spans 16 amino acids. V was trimmed by 6 bases and J by 0 bases, leaving 16 bases between them. The CDR3 nucleotides read TGTGCCACCAGTCCAAGCTACGGCAGTATGAACACTGAAGCTTTCTTT. It yields the protein CATSPSYGSMNTEAFF.

In its sample, this clone was seen a few times. The chain is built from TRBV12-3 or TRBV12-4 and TRBJ2-2; D unclear. The length of the CDR3 is 13 residues. V lost 5 bases and J 1 base, leaving 5 bases between the germline ends. For the CDR3, the DNA is TGTGCCAGCAGTCCTCAGAACACCGGGGAGCTGTTTTTT. It codes for CASSPQNTGELFF.